Presented here are 10 T cell receptor beta chains from one specimen sequenced in a study of T cells after yellow fever vaccination (dated by TCRdb to the late 2010s). Interpreted using the paper, the treatment or condition label stands for: live attenuated yellow fever vaccine strain. The method was 5' RACE. Sequencer: Illumina HiSeq 2500. Using fastp trimming at Q25 and MiXCR clonotype assembly, TCRdb reanalyzed the public sequencing data and kept in-frame beta chains. Merged by CDR3 protein, the rows form single entries marked with the most common genes and DNA. The sample table contains approximately 610,000 distinct CDR3 sequences; only one count was recorded for around a sixth of them. Roughly 17% of the sample is held by the ten biggest clonotypes. Specimen: PBMCs, collected 5 days after the first yellow fever vaccination. The source is a man between 18 and 29 years old who received the YFV17D yellow fever vaccine.

The rearrangement uses TRBV3-1 and TRBJ2-4; 9 positions agree with TRBD1. The V segment lost 3 bases and the J segment 13 bases; nucleotides outside the gene matches: 7. The CDR3 length is 13 residues. Germline lookup yields CDR1 LGHDT and CDR2 YNNKEL (reference sequence). The CDR3 sequence is CASSQGTGNRQYF. CDR3 sequence (DNA): TGTGCCAGCAGCCAGGGGACAGGGAACCGGCAGTACTTC.

The chain combines TRBV20-1 with TRBJ2-7; 7 positions agree with TRBD1. This CDR3 is built from 15 residues. The trim removed 0 bases at V and 2 bases at J, leaving 7 bases unmatched. Germline values: CDR1 DFQATT, CDR2 SNEGSKA (reference sequence). The CDR3 protein is CSARDATGSPYEQYF. The DNA of the CDR3 is TGCAGTGCTAGAGACGCGACAGGGAGCCCCTACGAGCAGTACTTC.

This rearrangement joins TRBV4-1 to TRBJ1-1; maybe TRBD1 (5 bases). CDR1 MGHRA and CDR2 YSYEKL come from the germline V gene. This CDR3 is 15 amino acids long. Trimming shortened V by 3 bases and J by 6 bases, and 17 bases separated the two germline ends. As DNA, the CDR3 is TGCGCCAGCAGCCAGAGTCGACAGCCGATCGCTGAAGCTTTCTTT. Protein product: CASSQSRQPIAEAFF.

This clonotype has a handful of counts. The chain is built from TRBV3-1 and TRBJ2-3, with D perhaps TRBD2 (6 bases). The V end lost 1 base, the J end lost 7 bases, and 24 bases lay between the germline ends. The CDR3 totals 18 residues. Germline V gene data show CDR1 as LGHDT and CDR2 as YNNKEL (reference sequence). The CDR3 loop reads CASSQVGDRGTAIYTQYF. As DNA, the CDR3 is TGTGCCAGCAGCCAAGTCGGGGACCGGGGGACCGCTATCTATACGCAGTATTTT.

The chain carries TRBV18 and TRBJ2-7; the D gene is possibly TRBD1 (6 bases). From germline, CDR1 is KGHSH and CDR2 LQKENI. The CDR3 runs to 13 residues. CDR3 DNA: TGTGCCAGCTCACCGGGCGATTTTCGGGACAAAACCGTC. Translated: CASSPGDFRDKTV.

This clonotype was counted a few times. The rearrangement uses TRBV5-6 and TRBJ2-1; 9 bases align to TRBD2. V dropped 4 bases and J dropped 5; count of bases not matched to a gene: 7. CDR3 length equals 15 residues. Germline V CDR1 and CDR2: SGHDT, YYEEEE. The CDR3 loop reads CASSQLGLADNEQFF. The CDR3 DNA reads TGTGCCAGCAGCCAGCTGGGACTAGCCGACAATGAGCAGTTCTTC.

As DNA, the CDR3 is TGCGCCAGCAGCTTGGGGGCGACAGGGGACGTCGGGGAGCTGTTTTTT. It encodes CASSLGATGDVGELFF. This chain links TRBV5-1 with TRBJ2-2; 8 bases match TRBD1. Germline V CDR1 and CDR2: SGHRS, YFSETQ. After removal of 0 bases from V and 7 bases from J, the junction contained 8 bases not matched to a gene. This CDR3 has 16 amino acids.

The V and J genes are TRBV6-5 and TRBJ2-1, with D perhaps TRBD1 (5 bases). The CDR3 covers 16 residues. Trimming took 0 bases from V and 0 from J, leaving 9 bases between them. The germline V gene encodes CDR1 MNHEY and CDR2 SVGAGI. In nucleotides, the CDR3 is TGTGCCAGCAGTTACTCCCACAGGCCCTCCTACAATGAGCAGTTCTTC. It translates to CASSYSHRPSYNEQFF.

The chain couples TRBV12-3 or TRBV12-4 to TRBJ2-7, with D possibly TRBD1 on 5 matching bases. Trimming cost V 5 bases and J 7 bases, with 27 bases left between them. The CDR3 is 17 amino acids. CDR3 sequence: CASSTWTVLQGVMEQYF. The CDR3, as DNA: TGTGCCAGCAGTACCTGGACGGTACTCCAAGGGGTAATGGAGCAGTACTTC.

This clonotype was seen a few times. The chain links TRBV18 to TRBJ2-7, with a possible D match to TRBD2 (7 bases). The CDR3 runs to 14 residues. In germline, CDR1 is KGHSH, CDR2 LQKENI. The germline V and J ends were trimmed by 3 bases and 4 bases, with 13 bases remaining between them. CDR3 nucleotide sequence: TGTGCCAGCTCACCGACGGGGGGCGGTTACGAGCAGTACTTC. Protein: CASSPTGGGYEQYF.